The 6 T cell receptor beta chains presented below share a single source sample, sequenced in a study of siplizumab effects on memory and regulatory T cells. Only in-frame clones appear in the TCRdb table, and some are missing; sequencing was by immunoSEQ multiplex PCR. The sample records about 82,000 clones, 80% to 90% being singletons. Sequencing was performed on Tregs sorted from blood. The receptor source for this set is a human donor in good health.

This clone has just a few counts. The chain is built from TRBV19 and TRBJ2-5, with D uncertain. CDR1 is LNHDA, CDR2 SQIVND, per germline (reference sequence). The CDR3 extends over 11 amino acids. The germline V and J ends were trimmed by 6 bases and 2 bases, with 4 bases remaining between them. This CDR3 reads CASSLQETQYF. The CDR3 DNA is TGTGCCAGTAGCCTTCAAGAGACCCAGTACTTC.

The rearrangement uses TRBV7-2 and TRBJ1-5; 7 bases map to TRBD1. CDR1 and CDR2 (germline): SGHTA, FQGNSA. With 4 bases clipped from V and 9 bases from J, the junction kept 9 bases outside the gene matches. The CDR3 contains 14 residues. The chain's CDR3 is CASSSGGARGPQHF. The CDR3 nucleotides read TGTGCCAGCAGCTCAGGGGGGGCGAGGGGGCCCCAGCATTTT.

The chain couples TRBV7-9 to TRBJ1-6; possible D gene TRBD1, 5 bases. Germline assignment: CDR1 SEHNR and CDR2 FQNEAQ (reference sequence). Trimming removed 4 bases at V and 7 bases at J, with 14 bases between. CDR3 length: 15 amino acids. CDR3: CASSSKRGENSPLHF. The CDR3, as DNA: TGTGCCAGCAGCTCAAAGCGAGGGGAAAATTCACCCCTCCACTTT. Drawing the rest from reference TRBV7-9 and TRBJ1-6, the complete variable domain is DTGVSQNPRHKITKRGQNVTFRCDPISEHNRLYWYRQTLGQGPEFLTYFQNEAQLEKSRLLSDRFSAERPKGSFSTLEIQRTEQGDSAMYLCASSSKRGENSPLHFGNGTRLTVT.

The chain is built from TRBV11-2 and TRBJ2-7, with a possible D match to TRBD2 (5 bases). Trimming left V 5 bases short and J 7 bases short, with 18 bases between. The CDR3 is made up of 14 amino acids. Germline CDR1 SGHAT, CDR2 FQNNGV. The CDR3 DNA reads as TGTGCCAGCAGCACGGGCCTGCCGGGGTTGGAGCAGTACTTC. This encodes CASSTGLPGLEQYF.

The chain recombines TRBV7-2 with TRBJ1-5; a weak D match, TRBD1 (5 bases). Trimming left V 1 base short and J 2 bases short, with 9 bases between. Germline assignment: CDR1 SGHTA and CDR2 FQGNSA. The CDR3 runs 15 residues. The CDR3 nucleotides read TGTGCCAGCAGCTTAGGAACAGGAGGCAATCAGCCCCAGCATTTT. Its protein is CASSLGTGGNQPQHF.

The CDR3 DNA follows: TGTGCCAGCAGCAGAGATGCCAGCGATAACTATGGCTACACCTTC. Translated, it gives CASSRDASDNYGYTF. The rearrangement joins TRBV11-2 to TRBJ1-2; D is unresolved. CDR1 is SGHAT and CDR2 is FQNNGV in the germline V gene. V lost 5 bases and J lost 1, with 14 bases in between. This CDR3 spans 15 amino acids.